This T cell receptor (beta chain) derives from a study of T-cell reconstitution after alpha-beta-depleted transplantation in children. Germline CDR1 is ENHRY and CDR2 is SYGVKD. The junction had 7 bases not matched to a gene; V was cut back by 5 bases and J by 3 bases. The CDR3 spans 14 residues. Using unique molecular identifiers, the investigators prepared the TCRbeta library. TCRdb re-derived calls from the PCR reads in MiXCR, one entry per CDR3 protein. Here the sample spans roughly 500,000 distinct CDR3 sequences, around a third being singletons. The sequencing used PBMCs from the stem cell graft donor, collected from the stem cell graft. V usage is TRBV10-3 and J usage is TRBJ2-7; 7 bases are shared with TRBD1. This sequence was found in a human donor who donated a stem cell graft to a child with aplastic anemia. CDR3 amino acids: CAISQGTENYEQYF. CDR3 nucleotides: TGTGCCATCAGTCAGGGGACAGAGAACTACGAGCAGTACTTC.